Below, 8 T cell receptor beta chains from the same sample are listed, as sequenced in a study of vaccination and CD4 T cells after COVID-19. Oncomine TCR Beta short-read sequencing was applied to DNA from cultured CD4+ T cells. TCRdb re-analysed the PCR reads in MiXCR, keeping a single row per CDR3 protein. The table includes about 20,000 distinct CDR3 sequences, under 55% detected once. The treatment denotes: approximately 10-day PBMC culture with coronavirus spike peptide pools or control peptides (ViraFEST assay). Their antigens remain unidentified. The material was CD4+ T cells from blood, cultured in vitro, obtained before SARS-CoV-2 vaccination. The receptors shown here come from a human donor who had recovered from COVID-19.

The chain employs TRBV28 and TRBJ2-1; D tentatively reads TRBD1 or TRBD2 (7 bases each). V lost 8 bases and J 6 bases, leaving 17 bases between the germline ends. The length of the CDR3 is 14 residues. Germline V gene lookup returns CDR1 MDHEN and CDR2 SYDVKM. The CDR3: CASRLQGGSNEQFF. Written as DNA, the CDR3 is TGTGCCAGCCGACTGCAGGGGGGGAGCAATGAGCAGTTCTTC.

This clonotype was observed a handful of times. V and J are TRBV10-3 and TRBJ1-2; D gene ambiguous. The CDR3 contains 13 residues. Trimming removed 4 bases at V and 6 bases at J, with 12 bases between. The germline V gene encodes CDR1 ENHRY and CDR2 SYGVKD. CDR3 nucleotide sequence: TGTGCCATCAGTGCCAAGGGATTCGATGGCTACACCTTC. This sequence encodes CAISAKGFDGYTF.

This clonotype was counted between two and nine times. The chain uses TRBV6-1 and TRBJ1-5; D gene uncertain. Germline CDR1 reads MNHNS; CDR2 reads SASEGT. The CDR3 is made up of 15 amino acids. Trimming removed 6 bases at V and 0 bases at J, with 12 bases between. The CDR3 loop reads CASRRDGVSNQPQHF. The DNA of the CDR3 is TGTGCCAGCAGACGCGACGGTGTTAGCAATCAGCCCCAGCATTTT.

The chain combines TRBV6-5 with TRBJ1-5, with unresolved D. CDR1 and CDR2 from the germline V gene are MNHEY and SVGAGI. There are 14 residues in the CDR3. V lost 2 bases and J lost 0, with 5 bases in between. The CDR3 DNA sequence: TGTGCCAGCAGTTACGGAAATAGCAATCAGCCCCAGCATTTT. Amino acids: CASSYGNSNQPQHF.

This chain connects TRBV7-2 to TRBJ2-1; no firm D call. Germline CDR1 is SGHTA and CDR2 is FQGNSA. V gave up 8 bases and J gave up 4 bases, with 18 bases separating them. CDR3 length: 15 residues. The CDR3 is CASSLRIGLYNEQFF. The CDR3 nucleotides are TGTGCCAGCTCGCTTAGAATAGGGCTATACAATGAGCAGTTCTTC.

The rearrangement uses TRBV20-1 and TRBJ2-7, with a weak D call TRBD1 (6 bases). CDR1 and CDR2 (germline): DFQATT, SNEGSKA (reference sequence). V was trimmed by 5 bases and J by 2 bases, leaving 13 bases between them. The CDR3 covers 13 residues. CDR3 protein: CSARRQATYEQYF. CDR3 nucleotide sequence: TGCAGTGCTCGTAGACAGGCGACCTACGAGCAGTACTTC.

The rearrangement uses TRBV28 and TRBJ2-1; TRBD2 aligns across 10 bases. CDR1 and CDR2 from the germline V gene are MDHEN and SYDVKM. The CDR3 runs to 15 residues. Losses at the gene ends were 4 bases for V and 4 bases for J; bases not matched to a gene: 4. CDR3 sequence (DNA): TGTGCCAGCAGTTCACTAGCGGGAAGATACAATGAGCAGTTCTTC. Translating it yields CASSSLAGRYNEQFF.

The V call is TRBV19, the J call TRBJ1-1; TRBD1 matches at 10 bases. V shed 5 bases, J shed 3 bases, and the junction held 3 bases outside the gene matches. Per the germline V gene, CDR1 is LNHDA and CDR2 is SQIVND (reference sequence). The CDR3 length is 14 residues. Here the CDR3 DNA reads TGTGCCAGTAGTGTCGGGACAGGGGACACTGAAGCTTTCTTT. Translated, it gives CASSVGTGDTEAFF.